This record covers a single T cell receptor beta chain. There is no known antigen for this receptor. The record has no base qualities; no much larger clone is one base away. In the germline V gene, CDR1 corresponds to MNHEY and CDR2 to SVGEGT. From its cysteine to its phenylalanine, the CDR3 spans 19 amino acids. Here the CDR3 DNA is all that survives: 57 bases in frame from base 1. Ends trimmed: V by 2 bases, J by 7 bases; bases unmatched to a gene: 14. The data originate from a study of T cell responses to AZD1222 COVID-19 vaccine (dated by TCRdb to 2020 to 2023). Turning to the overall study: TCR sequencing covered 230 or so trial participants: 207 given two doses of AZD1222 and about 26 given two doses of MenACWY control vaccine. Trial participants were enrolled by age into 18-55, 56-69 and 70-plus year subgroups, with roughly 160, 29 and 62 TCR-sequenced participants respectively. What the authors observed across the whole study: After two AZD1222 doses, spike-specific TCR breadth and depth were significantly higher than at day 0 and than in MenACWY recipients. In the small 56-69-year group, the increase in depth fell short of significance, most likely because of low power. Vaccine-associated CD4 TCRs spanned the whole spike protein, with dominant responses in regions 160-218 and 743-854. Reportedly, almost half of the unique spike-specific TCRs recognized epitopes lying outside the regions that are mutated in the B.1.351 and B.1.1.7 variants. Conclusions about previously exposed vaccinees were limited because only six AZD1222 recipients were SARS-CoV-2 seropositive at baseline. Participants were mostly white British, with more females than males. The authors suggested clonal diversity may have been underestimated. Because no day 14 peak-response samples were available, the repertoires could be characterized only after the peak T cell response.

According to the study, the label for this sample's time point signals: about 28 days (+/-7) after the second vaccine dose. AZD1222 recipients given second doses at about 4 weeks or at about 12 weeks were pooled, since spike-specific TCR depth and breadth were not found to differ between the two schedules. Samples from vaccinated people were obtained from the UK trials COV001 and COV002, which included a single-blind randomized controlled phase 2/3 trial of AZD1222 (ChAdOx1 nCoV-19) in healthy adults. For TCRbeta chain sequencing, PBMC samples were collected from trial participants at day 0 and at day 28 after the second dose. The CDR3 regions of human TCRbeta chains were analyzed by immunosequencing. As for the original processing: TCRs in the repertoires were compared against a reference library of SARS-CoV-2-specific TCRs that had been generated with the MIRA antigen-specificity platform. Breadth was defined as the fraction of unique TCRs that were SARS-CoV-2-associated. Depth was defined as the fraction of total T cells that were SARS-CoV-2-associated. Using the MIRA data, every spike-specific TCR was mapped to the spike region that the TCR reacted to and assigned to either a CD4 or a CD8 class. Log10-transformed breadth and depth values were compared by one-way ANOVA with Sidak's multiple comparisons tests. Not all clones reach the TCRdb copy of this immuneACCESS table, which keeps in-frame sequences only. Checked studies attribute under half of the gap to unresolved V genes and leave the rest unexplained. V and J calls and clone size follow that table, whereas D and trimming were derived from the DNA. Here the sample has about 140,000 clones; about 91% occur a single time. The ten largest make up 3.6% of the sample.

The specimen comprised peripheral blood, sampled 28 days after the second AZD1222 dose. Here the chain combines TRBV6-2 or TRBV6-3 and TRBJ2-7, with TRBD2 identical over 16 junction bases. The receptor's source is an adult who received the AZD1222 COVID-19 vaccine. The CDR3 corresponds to CASSYRGTSGRAPLREQYF. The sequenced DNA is TGTGCCAGCAGTTACCGGGGGACTAGCGGGAGGGCCCCCCTACGGGAGCAGTACTTC.